This entry features one T cell receptor beta chain sequence. The target antigen is unknown. The CDR3 has 14 residues. V shed 5 bases and J shed 8 bases, with 16 bases lying between them. Germline values: CDR1 LNHNV, CDR2 YYDKDF (reference sequence). This record comes from a study of T-cell reconstitution after alpha-beta-depleted transplantation in children. TCRbeta library construction was performed incorporating unique molecular identifiers. TCRdb reanalysed the PCR reads using MiXCR and keeps one entry per CDR3 protein. The table lists 300,000 or so distinct CDR3 sequences, 20% to 30% of them singletons. Regarding the study as a whole: Newly made T cells mostly supplied T-cell counts and diversity one year after transplant. Some patients owed their high day-60 TCRbeta diversity to surviving recipient T cells and thymic progenitors. Several hundred expanded graft clones reportedly were the source of alpha-beta T cells about two months after transplant.

The clonotype was recovered from a male patient between 5 and 17 years old who had a stem cell transplant for acute lymphoblastic leukemia, so the T cells may come from the graft donor. The specimen comprised PBMCs, mostly from graft donor cells, sampled 180 days after TCRalphabeta/CD19-depleted stem cell transplant. The genes are TRBV15 and TRBJ2-1; perhaps TRBD2 as D (7 bases). The CDR3 loop reads CATSLRGAQDEQFF. CDR3 nucleotides: TGTGCCACCAGCCTACGGGGGGCCCAAGATGAGCAGTTCTTC.